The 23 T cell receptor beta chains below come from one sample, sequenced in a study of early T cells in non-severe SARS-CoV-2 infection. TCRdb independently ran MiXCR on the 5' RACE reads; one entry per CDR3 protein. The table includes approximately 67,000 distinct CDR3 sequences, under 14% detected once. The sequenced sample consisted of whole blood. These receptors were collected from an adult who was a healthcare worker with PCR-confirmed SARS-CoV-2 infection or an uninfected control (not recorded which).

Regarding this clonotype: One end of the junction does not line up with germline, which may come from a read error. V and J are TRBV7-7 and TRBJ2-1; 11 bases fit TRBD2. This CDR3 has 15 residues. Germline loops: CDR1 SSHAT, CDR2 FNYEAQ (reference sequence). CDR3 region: CASSYSGGAYNEQFF. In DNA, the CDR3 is TGTGCTAGCAGCTATAGCGGGGGGGCCTACAATGAGCAGTTCTTC.

In nucleotides, the CDR3 is TGTGCCACCGCCAGACGCGATACGCAGTATTTT. Encoded protein: CATARRDTQYF. V usage is TRBV12-3 or TRBV12-4 and J usage is TRBJ2-3; D is unresolved. The CDR3 runs to 11 residues. V was shortened by 10 bases and J by 6 bases, with 11 bases between the two germline ends.

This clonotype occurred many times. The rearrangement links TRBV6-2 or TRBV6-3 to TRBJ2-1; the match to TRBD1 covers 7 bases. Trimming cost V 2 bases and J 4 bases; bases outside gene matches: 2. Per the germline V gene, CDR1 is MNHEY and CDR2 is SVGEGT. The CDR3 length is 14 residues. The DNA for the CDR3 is TGTGCCAGCAGTTACGGACAGGAGTACAATGAGCAGTTCTTC. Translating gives CASSYGQEYNEQFF.

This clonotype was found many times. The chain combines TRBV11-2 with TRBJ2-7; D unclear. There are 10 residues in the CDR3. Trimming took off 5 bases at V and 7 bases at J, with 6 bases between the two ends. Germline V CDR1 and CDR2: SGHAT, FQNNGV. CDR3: CASSGWEQYF. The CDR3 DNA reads TGTGCCAGCAGCGGGTGGGAGCAGTACTTC.

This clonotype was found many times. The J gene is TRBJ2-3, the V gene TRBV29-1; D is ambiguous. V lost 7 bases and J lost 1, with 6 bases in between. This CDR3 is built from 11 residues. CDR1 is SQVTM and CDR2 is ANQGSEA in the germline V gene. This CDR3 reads CSGTRTDTQYF. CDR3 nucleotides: TGCAGCGGGACCCGCACAGATACGCAGTATTTT.

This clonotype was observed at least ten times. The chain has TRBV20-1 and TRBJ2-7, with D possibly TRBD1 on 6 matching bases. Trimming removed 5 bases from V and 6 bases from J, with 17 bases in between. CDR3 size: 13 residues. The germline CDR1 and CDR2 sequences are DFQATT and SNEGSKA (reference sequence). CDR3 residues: CSAVPGVQVEQYF. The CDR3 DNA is TGCAGTGCTGTACCAGGGGTACAAGTCGAGCAGTACTTC.

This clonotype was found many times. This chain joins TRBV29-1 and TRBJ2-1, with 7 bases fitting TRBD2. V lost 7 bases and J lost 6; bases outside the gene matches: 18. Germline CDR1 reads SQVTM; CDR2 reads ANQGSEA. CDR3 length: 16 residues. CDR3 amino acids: CSAGPSRGRIINEQFF. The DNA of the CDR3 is TGCAGCGCCGGCCCATCCCGCGGGAGAATCATCAATGAGCAGTTCTTC.

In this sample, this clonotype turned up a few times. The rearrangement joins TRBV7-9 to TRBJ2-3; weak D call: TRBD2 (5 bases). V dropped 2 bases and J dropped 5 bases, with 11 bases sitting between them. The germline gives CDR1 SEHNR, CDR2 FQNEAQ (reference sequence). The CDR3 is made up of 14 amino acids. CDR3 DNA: TGTGCCAGCAGCTTAAGGAGTCGGGGAGATACGCAGTATTTT. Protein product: CASSLRSRGDTQYF.

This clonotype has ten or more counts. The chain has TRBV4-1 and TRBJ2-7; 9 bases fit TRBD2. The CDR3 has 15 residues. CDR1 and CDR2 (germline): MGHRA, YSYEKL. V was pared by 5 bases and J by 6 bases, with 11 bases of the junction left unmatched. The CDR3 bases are TGCGCCAGCAGCACCGGGGTAGCGGGAGTATCCGAGCAGTACTTC. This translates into CASSTGVAGVSEQYF.

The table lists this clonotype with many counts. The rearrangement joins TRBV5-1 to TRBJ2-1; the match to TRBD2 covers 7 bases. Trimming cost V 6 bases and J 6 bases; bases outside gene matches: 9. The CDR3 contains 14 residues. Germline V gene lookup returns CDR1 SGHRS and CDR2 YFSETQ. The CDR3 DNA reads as TGCGCCAGCAAGGGGCGGGAGTTGAGCAATGAGCAGTTCTTC. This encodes CASKGRELSNEQFF. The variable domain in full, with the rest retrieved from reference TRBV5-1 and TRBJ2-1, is KAGVTQTPRYLIKTRGQQVTLSCSPISGHRSVSWYQQTPGQGLQFLFEYFSETQRNKGNFPGRFSGRQFSNSRSEMNVSTLELGDSALYLCASKGRELSNEQFFGPGTRLTVL.

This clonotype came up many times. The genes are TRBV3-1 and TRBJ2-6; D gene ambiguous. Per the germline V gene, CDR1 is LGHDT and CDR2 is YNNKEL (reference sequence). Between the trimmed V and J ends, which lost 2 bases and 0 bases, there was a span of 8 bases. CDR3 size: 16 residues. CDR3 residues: CASSQSGDSGANVLTF. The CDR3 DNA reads TGTGCCAGCAGCCAAAGTGGGGACTCTGGGGCCAACGTCCTGACTTTC.

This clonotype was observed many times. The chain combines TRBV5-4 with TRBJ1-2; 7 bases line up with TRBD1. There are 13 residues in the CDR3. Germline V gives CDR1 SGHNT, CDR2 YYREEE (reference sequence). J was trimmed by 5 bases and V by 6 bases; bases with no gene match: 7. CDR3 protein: CASTVDRSYGYTF. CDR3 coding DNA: TGTGCCAGCACCGTGGACAGGTCTTATGGCTACACCTTC.

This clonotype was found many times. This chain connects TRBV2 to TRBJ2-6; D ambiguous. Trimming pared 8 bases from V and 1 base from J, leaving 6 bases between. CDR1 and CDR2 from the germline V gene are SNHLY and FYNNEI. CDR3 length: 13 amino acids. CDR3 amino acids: CASDSSGANVLTF. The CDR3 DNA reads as TGTGCCAGCGACTCGTCTGGGGCCAACGTCCTGACTTTC.

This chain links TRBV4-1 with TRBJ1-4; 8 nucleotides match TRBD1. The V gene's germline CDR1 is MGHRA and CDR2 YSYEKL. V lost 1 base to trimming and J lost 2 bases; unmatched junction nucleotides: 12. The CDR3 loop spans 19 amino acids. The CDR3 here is CASSQVLSRGHITNEKLFF. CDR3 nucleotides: TGCGCCAGCAGCCAAGTCCTCTCCAGGGGGCATATCACTAATGAAAAACTGTTTTTT.

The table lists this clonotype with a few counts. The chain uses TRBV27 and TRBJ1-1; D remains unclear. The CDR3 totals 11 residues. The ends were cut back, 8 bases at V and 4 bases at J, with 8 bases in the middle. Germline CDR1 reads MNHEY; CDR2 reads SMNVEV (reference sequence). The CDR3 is CASGLGTEAFF. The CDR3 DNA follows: TGTGCCAGCGGCCTTGGCACTGAAGCTTTCTTT.

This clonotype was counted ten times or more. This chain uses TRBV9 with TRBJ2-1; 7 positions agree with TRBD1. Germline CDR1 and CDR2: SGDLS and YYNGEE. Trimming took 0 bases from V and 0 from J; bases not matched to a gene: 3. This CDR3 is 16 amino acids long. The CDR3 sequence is CASSVDDRDSYNEQFF. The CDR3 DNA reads TGTGCCAGCAGCGTAGATGACAGGGACTCCTACAATGAGCAGTTCTTC.

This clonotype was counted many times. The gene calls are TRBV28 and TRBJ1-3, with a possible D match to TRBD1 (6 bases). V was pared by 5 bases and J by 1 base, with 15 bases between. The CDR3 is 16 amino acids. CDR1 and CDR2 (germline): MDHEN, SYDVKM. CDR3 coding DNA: TGTGCCAGCAGTGTAACAGGGATCGGTTCTGGAAACACCATATATTTT. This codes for CASSVTGIGSGNTIYF.

CDR3 nucleotide sequence: TGTGCCAGCAGCGGACAGGGGTCTAACACTGAAGCTTTCTTT. It is translated as CASSGQGSNTEAFF. V usage is TRBV9 and J usage is TRBJ1-1; 8 nucleotides match TRBD1. The trim removed 3 bases at V and 2 bases at J, leaving 3 bases unmatched. The CDR3 totals 14 residues. Germline V gene sequence: CDR1 SGDLS, CDR2 YYNGEE.

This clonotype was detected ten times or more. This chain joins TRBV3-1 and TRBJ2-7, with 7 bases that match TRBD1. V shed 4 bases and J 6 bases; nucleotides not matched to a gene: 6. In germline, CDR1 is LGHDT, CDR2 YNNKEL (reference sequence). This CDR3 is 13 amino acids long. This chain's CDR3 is CASSRSNRGEQYF. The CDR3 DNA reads TGTGCCAGCAGCCGATCGAACAGGGGCGAGCAGTACTTC.

In nucleotides, the CDR3 is TGTGCCAGCTATAGCACTAGCGGGGTCAATGAGCAGTTCTTC. This gives the protein CASYSTSGVNEQFF. The chain recombines TRBV12-3 or TRBV12-4 with TRBJ2-1, with TRBD2 identical over 10 bases. This CDR3 spans 14 amino acids. The trim removed 8 bases at V and 6 bases at J, leaving 7 bases unmatched.

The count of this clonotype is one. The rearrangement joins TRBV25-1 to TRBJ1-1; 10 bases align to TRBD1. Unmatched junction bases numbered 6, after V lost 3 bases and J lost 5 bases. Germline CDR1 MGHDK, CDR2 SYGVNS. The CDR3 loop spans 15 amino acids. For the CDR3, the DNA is TGTGCCAGCAGTGACCCTGGACAGGGGGTAACTGAAGCTTTCTTT. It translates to CASSDPGQGVTEAFF.

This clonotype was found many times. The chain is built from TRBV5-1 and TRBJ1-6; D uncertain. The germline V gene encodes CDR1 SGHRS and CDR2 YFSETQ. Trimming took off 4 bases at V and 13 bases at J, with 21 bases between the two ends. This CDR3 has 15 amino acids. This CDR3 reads CASSPERRASHPLHF. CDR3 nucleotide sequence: TGCGCCAGCAGCCCCGAACGCCGGGCCTCTCACCCCCTCCACTTT.

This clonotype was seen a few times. For the CDR3, the DNA is TGCAGCGTTTGTGAACATCCGAACACTGAAGCTTTCTTT. Protein sequence: CSVCEHPNTEAFF. The J gene is TRBJ1-1, the V gene TRBV29-1; D gene ambiguous. Germline CDR1 is SQVTM and CDR2 is ANQGSEA. Trimming took off 5 bases at V and 1 base at J, with 11 bases between the two ends. This CDR3 spans 13 amino acids.